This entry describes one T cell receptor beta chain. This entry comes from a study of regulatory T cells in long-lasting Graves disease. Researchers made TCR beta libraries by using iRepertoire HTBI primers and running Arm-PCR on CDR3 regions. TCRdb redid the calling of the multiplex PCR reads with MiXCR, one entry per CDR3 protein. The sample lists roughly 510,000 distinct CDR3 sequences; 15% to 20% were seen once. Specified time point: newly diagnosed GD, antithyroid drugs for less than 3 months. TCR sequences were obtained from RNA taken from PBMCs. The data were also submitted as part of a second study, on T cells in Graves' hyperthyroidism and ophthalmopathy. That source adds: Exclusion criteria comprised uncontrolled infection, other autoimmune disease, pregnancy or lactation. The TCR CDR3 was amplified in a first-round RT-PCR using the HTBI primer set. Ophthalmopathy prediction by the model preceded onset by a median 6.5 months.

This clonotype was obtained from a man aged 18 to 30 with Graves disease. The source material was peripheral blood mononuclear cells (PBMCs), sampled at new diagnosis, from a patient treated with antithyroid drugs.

CDR3 amino acids: CASSTVWGKLSVRGTEAFF. The CDR3 nucleotides read TGCGCCAGCAGCACTGTTTGGGGCAAACTTTCCGTCCGGGGCACTGAAGCTTTCTTT. The chain carries TRBV5-1 and TRBJ1-1, with D possibly TRBD1 on 5 matching bases. Per the germline V gene, CDR1 is SGHRS and CDR2 is YFSETQ. V was cut by 4 bases and J by 4 bases, with 29 bases left in between. The CDR3 contains 19 residues.